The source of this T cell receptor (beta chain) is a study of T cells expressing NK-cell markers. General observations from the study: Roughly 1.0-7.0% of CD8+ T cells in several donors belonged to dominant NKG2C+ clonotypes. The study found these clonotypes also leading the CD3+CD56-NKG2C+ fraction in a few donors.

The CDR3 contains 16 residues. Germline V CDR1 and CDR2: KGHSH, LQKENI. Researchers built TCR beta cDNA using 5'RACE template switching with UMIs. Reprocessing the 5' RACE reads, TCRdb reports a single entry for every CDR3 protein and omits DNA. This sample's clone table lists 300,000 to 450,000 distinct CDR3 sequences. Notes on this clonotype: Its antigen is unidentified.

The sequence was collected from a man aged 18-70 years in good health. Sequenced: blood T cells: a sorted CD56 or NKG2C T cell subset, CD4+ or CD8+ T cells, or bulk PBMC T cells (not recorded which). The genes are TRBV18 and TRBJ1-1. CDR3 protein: CASSPNSQGPNTEAFF.